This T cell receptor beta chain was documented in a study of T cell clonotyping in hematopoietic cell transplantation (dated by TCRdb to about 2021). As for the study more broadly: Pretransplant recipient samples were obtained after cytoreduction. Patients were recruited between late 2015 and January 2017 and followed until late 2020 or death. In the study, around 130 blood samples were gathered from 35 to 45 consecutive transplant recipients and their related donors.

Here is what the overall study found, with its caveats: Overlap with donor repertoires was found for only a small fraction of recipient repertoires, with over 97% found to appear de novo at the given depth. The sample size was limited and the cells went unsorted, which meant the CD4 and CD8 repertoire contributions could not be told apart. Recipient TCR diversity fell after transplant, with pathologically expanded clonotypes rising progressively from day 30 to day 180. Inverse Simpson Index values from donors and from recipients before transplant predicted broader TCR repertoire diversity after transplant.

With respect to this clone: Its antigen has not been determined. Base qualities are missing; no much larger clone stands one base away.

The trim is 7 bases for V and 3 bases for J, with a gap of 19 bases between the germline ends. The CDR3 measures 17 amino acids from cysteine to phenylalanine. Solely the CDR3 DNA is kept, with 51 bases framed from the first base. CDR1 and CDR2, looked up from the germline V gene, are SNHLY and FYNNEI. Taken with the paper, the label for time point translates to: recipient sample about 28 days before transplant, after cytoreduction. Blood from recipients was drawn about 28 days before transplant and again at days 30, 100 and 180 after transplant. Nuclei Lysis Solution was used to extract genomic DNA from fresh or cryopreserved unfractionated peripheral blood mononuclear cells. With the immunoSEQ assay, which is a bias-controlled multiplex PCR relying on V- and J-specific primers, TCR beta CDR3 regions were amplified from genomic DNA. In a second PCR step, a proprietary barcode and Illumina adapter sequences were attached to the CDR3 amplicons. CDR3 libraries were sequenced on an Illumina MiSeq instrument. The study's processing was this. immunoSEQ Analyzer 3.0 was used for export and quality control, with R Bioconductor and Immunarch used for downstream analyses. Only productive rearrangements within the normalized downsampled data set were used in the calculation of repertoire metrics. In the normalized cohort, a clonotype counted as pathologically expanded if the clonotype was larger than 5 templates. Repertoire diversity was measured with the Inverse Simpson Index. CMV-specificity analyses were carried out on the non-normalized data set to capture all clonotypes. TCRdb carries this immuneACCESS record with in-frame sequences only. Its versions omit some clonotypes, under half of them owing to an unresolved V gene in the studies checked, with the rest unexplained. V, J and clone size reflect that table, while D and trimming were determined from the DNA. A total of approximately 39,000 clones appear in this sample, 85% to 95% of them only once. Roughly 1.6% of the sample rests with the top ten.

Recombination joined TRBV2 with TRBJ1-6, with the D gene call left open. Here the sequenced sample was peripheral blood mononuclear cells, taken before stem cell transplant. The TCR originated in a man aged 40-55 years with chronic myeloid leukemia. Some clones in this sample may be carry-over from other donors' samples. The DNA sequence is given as TGTGCCAGCACCGAGAGGGTAGACATTCACTATAATTCACCCCTCCACTTT. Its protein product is CASTERVDIHYNSPLHF.